One and the same sample provided the 27 T cell receptor beta chains below, sequenced in a study of monozygotic twins with inflammatory bowel disease. TCRdb processed the 5' RACE reads again and assigns one entry to each CDR3 protein, with no DNA. Recorded for this sample: roughly 120,000 distinct CDR3 sequences. The sequenced material came from blood. These receptors all stem from a human donor with ulcerative colitis or Crohn's disease, or a healthy co-twin of an affected twin (not recorded which).

This chain connects TRBV15 to TRBJ1-5; TCRdb reports TRBD1, a call that lacks DNA to check it against. The CDR3 has 14 amino acids. CDR1 LNHNV and CDR2 YYDKDF come from the germline V gene (reference sequence). The CDR3 is CATSLDRGLQPQHF.

The rearrangement links TRBV27 to TRBJ1-6; TCRdb returns TRBD1, unconfirmable since there is no DNA. This CDR3 is 15 amino acids long. Germline V lookup: CDR1 MNHEY, CDR2 SMNVEV (reference sequence). CDR3 loop: CASSLSQGENSPLHF.

The V gene is TRBV6-5, the J gene TRBJ2-7; TCRdb returns TRBD1, unconfirmable since there is no DNA. Germline V CDR1 and CDR2: MNHEY, SVGAGI. This CDR3 contains 16 residues. The CDR3 is CASSLSSGRSSYEQYF.

V usage is TRBV20-1 and J usage is TRBJ2-1; TCRdb names TRBD2, which stays unverified in the absence of DNA. CDR1 and CDR2 from the germline V gene are DFQATT and SNEGSKA (reference sequence). The CDR3 covers 14 residues. The chain's CDR3 is CSARGLRSGEFQFF.

This chain uses TRBV24-1 with TRBJ2-1; the TRBD1 assignment by TCRdb is unverifiable without DNA. CDR1 is KGHDR and CDR2 is SFDVKD in the germline V gene. The CDR3 runs to 17 residues. CDR3 loop: CATSDFRTDLSENEQFF.

V gene TRBV7-8 combines with J gene TRBJ1-1; the D call of TRBD1 rests on TCRdb alone, since no DNA is present to check it. Germline V CDR1 and CDR2: SGHVS, FQNEAQ. The CDR3 extends over 14 amino acids. CDR3 sequence reads: CASSPWDRNTEAFF.

The V call is TRBV11-2, the J call TRBJ2-3; TCRdb names TRBD2, which stays unverified in the absence of DNA. CDR1 SGHAT and CDR2 FQNNGV come from the germline V gene. This CDR3 is built from 15 residues. The CDR3 here is CASSISSGTTDTQYF.

The genes are TRBV11-2 and TRBJ2-7; lacking DNA, the TRBD2 call made by TCRdb goes unchecked. The CDR3 covers 16 residues. The germline V gene encodes CDR1 SGHAT and CDR2 FQNNGV. CDR3 amino acids: CASSLNPPGGGYEQYF.

CDR3 in amino acids: CASSFRSPLDGYTF. The J gene is TRBJ1-2, the V gene TRBV5-1; TCRdb selects TRBD1, and the lack of DNA leaves this call unchecked. Germline V CDR1 and CDR2: SGHRS, YFSETQ. The CDR3 consists of 14 residues.

The rearrangement joins TRBV7-3 to TRBJ2-1; TCRdb designates TRBD1, a call that cannot be tested without DNA. CDR1 is SGHTA, CDR2 FQGTGA, per germline. CDR3 length equals 13 residues. The chain's CDR3 is CASSLGDHNEQFF.

The V and J genes are TRBV29-1 and TRBJ1-1. Germline values: CDR1 SQVTM, CDR2 ANQGSEA. This CDR3 spans 12 amino acids. CDR3 amino acids: CSVVRQNTEAFF.

The chain recombines TRBV5-1 with TRBJ1-4; no DNA is available, so the TRBD1 call from TCRdb remains unchecked. Germline loops: CDR1 SGHRS, CDR2 YFSETQ. CDR3 length: 14 amino acids. CDR3 sequence: CASSLGTVNEKLFF.

The V call is TRBV18, the J call TRBJ1-5. Germline assignment: CDR1 KGHSH and CDR2 LQKENI. This CDR3 has 12 residues. The CDR3 here is CASSPPNQPQHF.

The chain links TRBV4-1 to TRBJ2-1. The CDR3 loop spans 15 amino acids. Germline V gene sequence: CDR1 MGHRA, CDR2 YSYEKL. CDR3 protein: CASSQESSDYNEQFF.

The chain joins TRBV29-1 to TRBJ2-3; TCRdb lists TRBD2, though no DNA is available to test this call. The CDR3 has 16 residues. Germline values: CDR1 SQVTM, CDR2 ANQGSEA. CDR3 loop: CSVPRGGDSNTDTQYF.

The chain uses TRBV20-1 and TRBJ2-3; TCRdb designates TRBD1, a call that cannot be tested without DNA. The CDR3 contains 16 residues. CDR1 is DFQATT and CDR2 is SNEGSKA in the germline V gene (reference sequence). CDR3 sequence reads: CSARSPGGPGTDTQYF.

The chain employs TRBV7-9 and TRBJ2-1; the D call from TCRdb, TRBD1, cannot be confirmed without DNA. Germline CDR1 reads SEHNR; CDR2 reads FQNEAQ (reference sequence). CDR3 size: 15 residues. CDR3 in amino acids: CASSHPGSVGNEQFF.

This sequence joins TRBV27 and TRBJ2-3; with no DNA, the TCRdb D assignment of TRBD1 cannot be verified. The CDR3 is 13 residues long. Germline CDR1 and CDR2: MNHEY and SMNVEV (reference sequence). The CDR3 here is CASSWTGRDTQYF.

V is TRBV12-3 or TRBV12-4 and J is TRBJ2-2; the D call of TRBD2 rests on TCRdb alone, since no DNA is present to check it. The CDR3 runs 15 residues. CDR3 region: CASSPLAWNTGELFF.

V and J are TRBV5-1 and TRBJ1-1; TCRdb's D call, TRBD1, is unchecked because there is no DNA. Germline CDR1 and CDR2: SGHRS and YFSETQ. CDR3 length: 16 residues. This chain's CDR3 is CASSPGTGAGNTEAFF.

This sequence joins TRBV2 and TRBJ2-7; TCRdb outputs TRBD1, but without DNA this stays unchecked. This CDR3 region has 13 residues. Looked up from germline, CDR1 is SNHLY and CDR2 is FYNNEI. The CDR3 sequence: CASRTDREYEQYF.

The chain has TRBV2 and TRBJ2-1; TCRdb outputs TRBD2, but without DNA this stays unchecked. In germline, CDR1 is SNHLY, CDR2 FYNNEI. This CDR3 spans 12 amino acids. CDR3 sequence: CASRQARGEQFF.

V and J are TRBV5-1 and TRBJ1-1; the D call of TRBD1 rests on TCRdb alone, since no DNA is present to check it. Germline V lookup: CDR1 SGHRS, CDR2 YFSETQ. The CDR3 totals 14 residues. The CDR3 sequence: CASSPTTGNTEAFF. The variable domain in full, with the rest retrieved from reference TRBV5-1 and TRBJ1-1, is KAGVTQTPRYLIKTRGQQVTLSCSPISGHRSVSWYQQTPGQGLQFLFEYFSETQRNKGNFPGRFSGRQFSNSRSEMNVSTLELGDSALYLCASSPTTGNTEAFFGQGTRLTVV.

CDR3 region: CASRRDSTDTQYF. V and J are TRBV28 and TRBJ2-3. Per germline, CDR1 MDHEN and CDR2 SYDVKM. The CDR3 consists of 13 residues. The whole variable domain, filled in from reference TRBV28 and TRBJ2-3, reads DVKVTQSSRYLVKRTGEKVFLECVQDMDHENMFWYRQDPGLGLRLIYFSYDVKMKEKGDIPEGYSVSREKKERFSLILESASTNQTSMYLCASRRDSTDTQYFGPGTRLTVL.

This chain connects TRBV7-2 to TRBJ1-5. Germline values: CDR1 SGHTA, CDR2 FQGNSA. This CDR3 spans 17 amino acids. CDR3 protein: CASSLAGGFYSNQPQHF.

The chain employs TRBV3-1 and TRBJ1-2; the TRBD1 assignment by TCRdb is unverifiable without DNA. The CDR3 has 13 residues. The germline CDR1 and CDR2 sequences are LGHDT and YNNKEL (reference sequence). CDR3 amino acids: CASKGGTNYGYTF.

The chain couples TRBV20-1 to TRBJ1-4; absent DNA, TCRdb's TRBD1 call cannot be checked. CDR3 length equals 13 residues. CDR1 is DFQATT and CDR2 is SNEGSKA in the germline V gene (reference sequence). CDR3 sequence: CSGTGIVGEKLFF.